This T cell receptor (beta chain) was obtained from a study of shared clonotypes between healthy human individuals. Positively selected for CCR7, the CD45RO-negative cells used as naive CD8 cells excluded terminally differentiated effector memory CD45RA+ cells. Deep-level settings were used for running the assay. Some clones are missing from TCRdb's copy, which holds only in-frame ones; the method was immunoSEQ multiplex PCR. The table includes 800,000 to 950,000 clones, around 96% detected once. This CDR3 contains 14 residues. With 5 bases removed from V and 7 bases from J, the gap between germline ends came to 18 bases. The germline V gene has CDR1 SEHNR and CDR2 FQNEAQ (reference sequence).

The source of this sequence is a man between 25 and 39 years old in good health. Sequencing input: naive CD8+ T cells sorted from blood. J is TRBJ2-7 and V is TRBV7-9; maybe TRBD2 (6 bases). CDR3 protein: CASSPWGDSREQYF. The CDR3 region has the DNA TGTGCCAGCAGCCCCTGGGGGGACTCGAGGGAGCAGTACTTC.